This T cell receptor beta chain came from a study of T cells in Graves' hyperthyroidism and ophthalmopathy. Study observations and caveats: Researchers found most expanded thyroid clonotypes above 0.001 in blood as well.

Regions amplified from RNA transcripts were the TCR beta CDR3 regions. The study used the HTBI primer set for a first-round RT-PCR of the TCR CDR3. Using its own MiXCR run on the multiplex PCR reads, TCRdb lists one record per CDR3 protein. The sample records 650,000 to 700,000 distinct CDR3 sequences, 17% being singletons. CDR3 length: 13 amino acids. V was cut by 6 bases and J by 0 bases, with 8 bases left in between. Germline lookup yields CDR1 KGHSH and CDR2 LQKENI. This clonotype was seen at least ten times. Its matching antigen is unknown. The V gene is TRBV18, the J gene TRBJ1-1, with D hard to call. The material sequenced was blood. The clonotype originates from a man aged 45 to 65 with Graves' hyperthyroidism. This CDR3 is CASSSALNTEAFF. CDR3 in DNA: TGTGCCAGCTCTTCCGCCTTGAACACTGAAGCTTTCTTT.